The next 21 T cell receptor beta chains were all read from a single sample in a study of healthy donors' naive CD4 and CD8 T cells. Each TCR library used 500 ng of total RNA and a linear amplification protocol. TCRdb analysed the reads with MiXCR anew, one entry per CDR3 protein. Of some 190,000 distinct CDR3 sequences in the sample, around 74% are singletons; the top ten hold roughly 2.4%. The sample was naive CD4+ and CD8+ T cells sorted from blood, pooled from several donors. The receptors were sampled from a pool of human donors in good health; the sample pools cells from several healthy donors.

The chain has TRBV19 and TRBJ2-2, with D perhaps matching TRBD1 (5 bases). Per the germline V gene, CDR1 is LNHDA and CDR2 is SQIVND (reference sequence). Trimming left V 5 bases short and J 6 bases short, with 19 bases between. CDR3 size: 16 residues. This CDR3 is CASSPNSWGDAGELFF. Written as DNA, the CDR3 is TGTGCCAGTAGTCCAAACTCTTGGGGCGACGCCGGGGAGCTGTTTTTT.

V usage is TRBV29-1 and J usage is TRBJ1-1; no clear D gene. V lost 5 bases and J 3 bases, leaving 13 bases between the germline ends. Germline V gene sequence: CDR1 SQVTM, CDR2 ANQGSEA. CDR3 length equals 13 residues. The CDR3 DNA follows: TGCAGCGTTTGCCAGGCGTTGGACACTGAAGCTTTCTTT. This sequence encodes CSVCQALDTEAFF.

The V gene is TRBV27, the J gene TRBJ2-7; perhaps TRBD2 as D (6 bases). CDR1 and CDR2 from the germline V gene are MNHEY and SMNVEV (reference sequence). The CDR3 extends over 12 amino acids. Trimming took off 6 bases at V and 5 bases at J, with 11 bases between the two ends. The chain's CDR3 is CASRPGGNEQYF. The CDR3, as DNA: TGTGCCAGCAGACCTGGGGGGAACGAGCAGTACTTC.

There are a few counts of this clonotype. The gene calls are TRBV5-1 and TRBJ1-2; 7 bases fit TRBD1. CDR1 SGHRS and CDR2 YFSETQ come from the germline V gene. The V gene end was trimmed by 3 bases and the J gene end by 0 bases; junction bases not matched to a gene: 8. The CDR3 is 16 residues long. The CDR3 loop reads CASSWDSDSANYGYTF. CDR3 in DNA: TGCGCCAGCAGCTGGGACAGCGACTCAGCTAACTATGGCTACACCTTC.

The chain recombines TRBV6-5 with TRBJ2-2; no clear D. Trimming left V 3 bases short and J 4 bases short, with 12 bases between. The CDR3 is 15 amino acids. The germline CDR1 and CDR2 sequences are MNHEY and SVGAGI. Here the CDR3 reads CASSYRLRSTGELFF. CDR3 coding DNA: TGTGCCAGCAGTTATCGCTTACGCTCCACCGGGGAGCTGTTTTTT.

This chain joins TRBV19 and TRBJ1-1; D gene ambiguous. The CDR3 is 13 residues long. Germline V gene lookup returns CDR1 LNHDA and CDR2 SQIVND (reference sequence). V was trimmed by 7 bases and J by 0 bases, leaving 9 bases between them. The DNA of the CDR3 is TGTGCCAGTACCATGGGTCTGAACACTGAAGCTTTCTTT. It encodes CASTMGLNTEAFF.

This rearrangement joins TRBV5-4 to TRBJ2-7; TRBD2 matches at 9 bases. The V segment lost 3 bases and the J segment 3 bases; nucleotides outside the gene matches: 10. This CDR3 has 16 residues. Germline values: CDR1 SGHNT, CDR2 YYREEE (reference sequence). The chain's CDR3 is CASSSGGTSSNYEQYF. In DNA form, the CDR3 reads TGTGCCAGCAGCTCGGGCGGGACTAGCAGCAACTACGAGCAGTACTTC.

There are a few counts of this clonotype. This rearrangement joins TRBV29-1 to TRBJ2-7, with D uncertain. Per germline, CDR1 SQVTM and CDR2 ANQGSEA. Trimming removed 2 bases at V and 6 bases at J, with 8 bases between. The CDR3 runs to 11 residues. CDR3 coding DNA: TGCAGCGTTGAAATAAGCAGCGAGCAGTACTTC. Encoded protein: CSVEISSEQYF.

The CDR3 spells CASSQDVWGSAGSGNTIYF. The CDR3 nucleotides read TGCGCCAGCAGCCAAGATGTTTGGGGGTCGGCAGGCTCTGGAAACACCATATATTTT. This chain joins TRBV4-3 and TRBJ1-3; tentatively, D is TRBD1 (5 bases). Per germline, CDR1 LGHNA and CDR2 YSLEER. CDR3 length: 19 amino acids. Trimming left V 0 bases short and J 0 bases short, with 18 bases between.

The V gene is TRBV27, the J gene TRBJ2-3; D not certain. This CDR3 has 15 residues. V lost 3 bases and J lost 2, with 12 bases in between. Germline V CDR1 and CDR2: MNHEY, SMNVEV (reference sequence). CDR3 residues: CASSFTGLDTDTQYF. The CDR3 bases are TGTGCCAGCAGTTTCACGGGCTTAGACACAGATACGCAGTATTTT.

The chain uses TRBV15 and TRBJ1-2; unclear D gene. Deletions cut 1 base from V and 1 base from J, with 7 bases between. Germline V gene sequence: CDR1 LNHNV, CDR2 YYDKDF (reference sequence). CDR3 length: 14 amino acids. The CDR3, as DNA: TGTGCCACCAGCAGAGTTCGGGTTAACTATGGCTACACCTTC. Its translation is CATSRVRVNYGYTF.

The chain has TRBV7-9 and TRBJ1-3, with 8 bases identical to TRBD1. CDR1 and CDR2 (germline): SEHNR, FQNEAQ (reference sequence). This CDR3 has 16 residues. After removal of 5 bases from V and 0 bases from J, the junction contained 6 bases not matched to a gene. CDR3 in amino acids: CASSIDRGSSGNTIYF. The CDR3 DNA reads as TGTGCCAGCAGCATCGACAGGGGATCCTCTGGAAACACCATATATTTT.

The CDR3 DNA follows: TGTGCCAGCATCTACAGGGCTTGGGCGTCACCCCTCCACTTT. It codes for CASIYRAWASPLHF. The rearrangement uses TRBV6-1 and TRBJ1-6, with TRBD1 as a possible D gene (6 bases). The ends were cut back, 7 bases at V and 10 bases at J, with 17 bases in the middle. Germline V CDR1 and CDR2: MNHNS, SASEGT. The CDR3 is 14 amino acids.

This chain uses TRBV27 with TRBJ1-1; D remains ambiguous. The CDR3 has 13 amino acids. V dropped 3 bases and J dropped 4 bases, with 9 bases sitting between them. Germline CDR1 and CDR2: MNHEY and SMNVEV (reference sequence). As DNA, the CDR3 is TGTGCCAGCAGTTTCAACAGTGTCACTGAAGCTTTCTTT. Translation: CASSFNSVTEAFF.

This chain joins TRBV12-3 or TRBV12-4 and TRBJ1-5; no reliable D call. V was trimmed by 2 bases and J by 4 bases, leaving 9 bases between them. The CDR3 consists of 14 residues. The CDR3 DNA follows: TGTGCCAGCAGTTTACAGGTCTTAAATCAGCCCCAGCATTTT. This codes for CASSLQVLNQPQHF.

CDR3 in amino acids: CATSSTEAGLSSYEQYV. The CDR3 DNA follows: TGTGCCACCAGCTCTACGGAAGCGGGACTAAGCTCCTACGAGCAGTACGTC. The rearrangement joins TRBV15 to TRBJ2-7, with TRBD2 matching 7 bases. The V gene end was trimmed by 5 bases and the J gene end by 0 bases; junction bases not matched to a gene: 13. CDR3 length equals 17 residues. Germline loops: CDR1 LNHNV, CDR2 YYDKDF (reference sequence).

The CDR3 loop reads CSVAGGLNEQFF. The CDR3 DNA reads TGCAGCGTTGCGGGGGGCCTCAATGAGCAGTTCTTC. The chain couples TRBV29-1 to TRBJ2-1; a possible D gene is TRBD2 (7 bases). V lost 4 bases and J lost 6, with 10 bases in between. CDR1 is SQVTM and CDR2 is ANQGSEA in the germline V gene. The CDR3 totals 12 residues.

CDR3 loop: CASSSGTSDYEQYV. The DNA for the CDR3 is TGTGCCAGCAGTTCCGGGACTAGCGATTACGAGCAGTACGTC. This rearrangement joins TRBV6-6 to TRBJ2-7, with 10 bases identical to TRBD2. Germline CDR1 is MNHNY and CDR2 is SVGAGI (reference sequence). The CDR3 spans 14 residues. V was clipped by 4 bases and J by 4 bases; unmatched bases: 4.

The chain joins TRBV5-6 to TRBJ1-1; no firm D call. Trimming took off 0 bases at V and 0 bases at J, with 9 bases between the two ends. Germline V gives CDR1 SGHDT, CDR2 YYEEEE. The CDR3 covers 15 residues. This CDR3 reads CASSLEVTMNTEAFF. The CDR3 DNA is TGTGCCAGCAGCTTGGAGGTTACCATGAACACTGAAGCTTTCTTT. The whole variable domain, remainder taken from reference TRBV5-6 and TRBJ1-1, is DAGVTQSPTHLIKTRGQQVTLRCSPKSGHDTVSWYQQALGQGPQFIFQYYEEEERQRGNFPDRFSGHQFPNYSSELNVNALLLGDSALYLCASSLEVTMNTEAFFGQGTRLTVV.

J is TRBJ1-3 and V is TRBV6-5; 9 bases are shared with TRBD1. The CDR3 loop spans 16 amino acids. The V and J ends lost 0 bases and 4 bases, in that order; junction bases with no gene match: 4. CDR1 and CDR2 from the germline V gene are MNHEY and SVGAGI. CDR3 in DNA: TGTGCCAGCAGTTACTCGGGACAGGGCCTAGGAAACACCATATATTTT. Its translation: CASSYSGQGLGNTIYF.

The chain couples TRBV27 to TRBJ1-2, with 12 bases fitting TRBD1. In germline, CDR1 is MNHEY, CDR2 SMNVEV (reference sequence). V shed 3 bases and J 3 bases; nucleotides not matched to a gene: 8. This CDR3 comprises 17 residues. CDR3 nucleotides: TGTGCCAGCAGTTTTCTACCCGGGACAGGGGGCGACTATGGCTACACCTTC. Protein sequence: CASSFLPGTGGDYGYTF.